This TCR beta chain emerged from a study of T cells after yellow fever vaccination. Study overall: With SMART-Seq v4 Ultra Low Input, the fractions containing low cell numbers were prepared.

Template-switching 5'RACE yielded the TCR cDNA; a universal primer site and UMIs were added in the process. MiXCR, applied by TCRdb to the 5' RACE reads, yields one record per CDR3 protein. In the table there are 620,000 or so distinct CDR3 sequences, about a sixth of which are singletons. Study-wide findings and caveats: Clones from primary vaccination mostly reappeared after the booster (around 96% CD4, over 85% CD8).

The junction had 8 bases not matched to a gene; V was cut back by 6 bases and J by 4 bases. The CDR3 consists of 15 residues. With regard to this clonotype: Its antigen remains unknown.

The receptor was isolated from a man between 18 and 29 years old who received the YFV17D yellow fever vaccine. The starting material was PBMCs, obtained less than 6 days after the first yellow fever vaccination. V is TRBV12-3 or TRBV12-4 and J is TRBJ2-1; 8 nucleotides align to TRBD2. CDR3 nucleotides: TGTGCCAGCAGAATTAGCGGGGCGACGTACAATGAGCAGTTCTTC. This sequence encodes CASRISGATYNEQFF.